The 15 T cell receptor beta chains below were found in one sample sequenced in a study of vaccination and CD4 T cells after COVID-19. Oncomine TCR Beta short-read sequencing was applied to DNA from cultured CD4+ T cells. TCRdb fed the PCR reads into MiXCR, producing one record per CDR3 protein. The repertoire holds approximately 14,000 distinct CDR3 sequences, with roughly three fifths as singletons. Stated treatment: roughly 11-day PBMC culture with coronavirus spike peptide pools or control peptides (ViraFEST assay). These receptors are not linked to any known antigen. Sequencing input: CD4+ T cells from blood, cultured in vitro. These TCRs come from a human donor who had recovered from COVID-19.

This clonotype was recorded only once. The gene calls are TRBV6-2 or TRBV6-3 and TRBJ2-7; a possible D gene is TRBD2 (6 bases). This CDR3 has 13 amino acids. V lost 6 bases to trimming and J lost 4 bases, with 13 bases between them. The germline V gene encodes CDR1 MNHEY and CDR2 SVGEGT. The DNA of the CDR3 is TGTGCCAGCAGCCCATGGAGGGTGTACGAGCAGTACTTC. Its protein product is CASSPWRVYEQYF.

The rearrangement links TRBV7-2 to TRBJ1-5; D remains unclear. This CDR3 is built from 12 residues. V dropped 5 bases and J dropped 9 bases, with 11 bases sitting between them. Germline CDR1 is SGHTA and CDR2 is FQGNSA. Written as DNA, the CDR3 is TGTGCCAGCAGCCCCCCTGGTAGGCCCCAGCATTTT. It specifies CASSPPGRPQHF.

Here the CDR3 reads CAATGDNTDTQYF. Here the CDR3 DNA reads TGTGCCGCGACGGGGGACAACACAGATACGCAGTATTTT. J is TRBJ2-3 and V is TRBV6-1, with D possibly called TRBD1 or TRBD2 (6 bases each). Per the germline V gene, CDR1 is MNHNS and CDR2 is SASEGT. The CDR3 runs to 13 residues. V shed 11 bases and J shed 2 bases, with 14 bases lying between them.

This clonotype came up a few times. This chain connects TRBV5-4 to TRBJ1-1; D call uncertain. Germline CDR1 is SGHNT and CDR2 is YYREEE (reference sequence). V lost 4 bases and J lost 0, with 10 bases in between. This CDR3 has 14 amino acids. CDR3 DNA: TGTGCCAGCAGCCTAGACATGATGAACACTGAAGCTTTCTTT. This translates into CASSLDMMNTEAFF.

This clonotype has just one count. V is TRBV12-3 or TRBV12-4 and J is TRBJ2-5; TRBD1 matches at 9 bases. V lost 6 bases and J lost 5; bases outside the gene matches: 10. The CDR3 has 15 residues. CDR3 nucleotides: TGTGCCAGCAGCCGGGGACAGGGCGTCCGGGAGACCCAGTACTTC. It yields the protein CASSRGQGVRETQYF.

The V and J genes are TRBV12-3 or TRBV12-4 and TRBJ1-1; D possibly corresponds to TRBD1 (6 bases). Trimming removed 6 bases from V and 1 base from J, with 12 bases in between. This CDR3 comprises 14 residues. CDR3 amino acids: CASREQGENTEAFF. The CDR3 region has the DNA TGTGCCAGCAGGGAACAGGGTGAGAACACTGAAGCTTTCTTT.

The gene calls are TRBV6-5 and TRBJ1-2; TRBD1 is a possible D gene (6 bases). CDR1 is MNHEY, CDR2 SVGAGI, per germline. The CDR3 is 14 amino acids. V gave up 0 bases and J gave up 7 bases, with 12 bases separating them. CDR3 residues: CASSYSDRRGGYTF. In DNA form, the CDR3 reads TGTGCCAGCAGTTACTCCGACAGGCGCGGTGGCTACACCTTC.

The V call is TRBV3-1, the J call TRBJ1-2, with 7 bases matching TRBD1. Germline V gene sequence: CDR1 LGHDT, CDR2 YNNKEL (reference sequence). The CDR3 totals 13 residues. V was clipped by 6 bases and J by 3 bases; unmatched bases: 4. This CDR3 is CASSLGTDYGYTF. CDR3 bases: TGTGCCAGCAGTCTCGGGACAGACTATGGCTACACCTTC.

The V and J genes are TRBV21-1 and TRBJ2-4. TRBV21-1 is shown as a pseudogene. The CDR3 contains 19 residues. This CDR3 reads CASSKVCYITFGAKNIQYF. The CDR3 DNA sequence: TGCGCCAGCAGCAAAGTATGCTATATTACCTTCGGAGCCAAAAACATTCAGTACTTC.

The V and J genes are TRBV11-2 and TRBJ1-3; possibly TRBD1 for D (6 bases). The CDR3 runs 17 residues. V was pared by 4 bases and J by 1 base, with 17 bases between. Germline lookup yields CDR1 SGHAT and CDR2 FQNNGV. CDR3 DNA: TGTGCCAGCAGCTATCTGACAGGACCCAATTCTGGAAACACCATATATTTT. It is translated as CASSYLTGPNSGNTIYF.

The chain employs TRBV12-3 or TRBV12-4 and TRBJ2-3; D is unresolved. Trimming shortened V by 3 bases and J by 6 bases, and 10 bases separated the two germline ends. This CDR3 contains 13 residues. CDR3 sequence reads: CASSFLDRDTQYF. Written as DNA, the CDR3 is TGTGCCAGCAGTTTCCTAGATAGGGATACGCAGTATTTT.

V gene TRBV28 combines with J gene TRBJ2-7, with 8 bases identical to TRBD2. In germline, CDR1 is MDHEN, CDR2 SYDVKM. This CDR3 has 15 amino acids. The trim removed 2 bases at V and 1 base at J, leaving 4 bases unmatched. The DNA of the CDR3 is TGTGCCAGCAGTTTAGCGGGAGGACTTTCCTACGAGCAGTACTTC. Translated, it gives CASSLAGGLSYEQYF.

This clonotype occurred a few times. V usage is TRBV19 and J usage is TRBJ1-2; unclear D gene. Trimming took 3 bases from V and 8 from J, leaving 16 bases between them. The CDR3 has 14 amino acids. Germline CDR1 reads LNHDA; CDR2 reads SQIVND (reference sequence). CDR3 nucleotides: TGTGCCAGTAGTATTGACGGTCCTTGGGGAGGCTACACCTTC. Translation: CASSIDGPWGGYTF.

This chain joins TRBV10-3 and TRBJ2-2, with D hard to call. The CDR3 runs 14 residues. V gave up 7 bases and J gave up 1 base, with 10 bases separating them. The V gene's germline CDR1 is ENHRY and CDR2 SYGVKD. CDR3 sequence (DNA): TGTGCCATCACATTGTCCGGGAACACCGGGGAGCTGTTTTTT. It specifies CAITLSGNTGELFF.

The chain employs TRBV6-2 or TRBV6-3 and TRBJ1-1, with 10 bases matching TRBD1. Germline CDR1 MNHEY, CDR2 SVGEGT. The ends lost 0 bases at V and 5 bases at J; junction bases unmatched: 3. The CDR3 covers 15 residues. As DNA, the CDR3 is TGTGCCAGCAGTTACTCGGGACAGGGGAAAACTGAAGCTTTCTTT. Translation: CASSYSGQGKTEAFF.